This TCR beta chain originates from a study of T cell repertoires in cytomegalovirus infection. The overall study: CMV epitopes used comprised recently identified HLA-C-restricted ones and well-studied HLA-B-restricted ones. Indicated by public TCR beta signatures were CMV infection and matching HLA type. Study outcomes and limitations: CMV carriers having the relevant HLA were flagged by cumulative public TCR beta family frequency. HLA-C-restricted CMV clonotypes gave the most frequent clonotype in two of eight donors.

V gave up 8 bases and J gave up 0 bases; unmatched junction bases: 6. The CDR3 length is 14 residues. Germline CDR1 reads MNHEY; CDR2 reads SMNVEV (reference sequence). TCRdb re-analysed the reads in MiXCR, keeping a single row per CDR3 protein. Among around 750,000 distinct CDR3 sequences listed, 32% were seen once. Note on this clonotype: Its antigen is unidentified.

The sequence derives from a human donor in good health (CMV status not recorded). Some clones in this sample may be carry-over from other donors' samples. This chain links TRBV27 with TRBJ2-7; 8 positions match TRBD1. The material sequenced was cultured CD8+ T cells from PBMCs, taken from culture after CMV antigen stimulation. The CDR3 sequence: CASCETGVSYEQYF. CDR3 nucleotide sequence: TGTGCCAGCTGTGAGACAGGGGTCTCCTACGAGCAGTACTTC.